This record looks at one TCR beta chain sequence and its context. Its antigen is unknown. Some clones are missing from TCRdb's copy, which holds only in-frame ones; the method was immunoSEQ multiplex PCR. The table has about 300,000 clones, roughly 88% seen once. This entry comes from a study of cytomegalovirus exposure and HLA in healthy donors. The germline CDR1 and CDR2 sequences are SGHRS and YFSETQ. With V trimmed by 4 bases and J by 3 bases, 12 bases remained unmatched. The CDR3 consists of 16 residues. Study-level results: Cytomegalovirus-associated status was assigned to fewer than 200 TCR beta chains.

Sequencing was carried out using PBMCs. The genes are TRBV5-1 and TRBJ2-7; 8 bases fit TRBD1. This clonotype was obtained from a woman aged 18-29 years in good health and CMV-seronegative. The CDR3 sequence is CASSLGGTGHFYEQYF. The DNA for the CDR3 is TGCGCCAGCAGCCTGGGTGGGACAGGACATTTCTACGAGCAGTACTTC.